The TCR beta chain described here comes from a study of T cell changes during pregnancy in multiple sclerosis. Sequenced by immunoSEQ multiplex PCR; TCRdb stores in-frame clones only, minus some. The sample lists about 100,000 clones, under 95% occurring once. Trimming pared 7 bases from V and 4 bases from J, leaving 16 bases between. CDR3 size: 14 residues. CDR1 and CDR2 (germline): MNHEY, SVGAGI. This receptor was identified in a female donor with multiple sclerosis, enrolled in a pregnancy study. The chain recombines TRBV6-5 with TRBJ1-1, with D possibly matching TRBD1 (6 bases). The sample consisted of peripheral blood, taken after pregnancy. The CDR3 DNA follows: TGTGCCAGCACCAGAGTACAGGGTCCCACTGAAGCTTTCTTT. Its translation is CASTRVQGPTEAFF.